This TCR beta chain was captured in a study of siplizumab effects on memory and regulatory T cells. Study observations and caveats: Alloreactive sequences traceable to unstimulated CD4+ memory cells were significantly reduced by siplizumab. Most alloreactive clones went unmapped to unstimulated subsets; only a minor fraction mapped.

A word on this clone: Its target is unknown.

Data came from immunoSEQ multiplex PCR; TCRdb stores just in-frame clones and leaves some out. The sample holds around 78,000 clones; about 89% are singletons and the top ten take over 25%. Sequencing used CD8+ T cells sorted from blood. The clonotype comes from a human donor in good health.

CDR3 protein: CASSQERGSSPSYNEQFF. For the CDR3, the DNA is TGCGCCAGCAGCCAAGAGCGCGGGAGCAGCCCCTCCTACAATGAGCAGTTCTTC. V is TRBV4-1 and J is TRBJ2-1; 7 nucleotides align to TRBD2. With 0 bases clipped from V and 0 bases from J, the junction kept 8 bases outside the gene matches. CDR3 length equals 18 residues. CDR1 MGHRA and CDR2 YSYEKL come from the germline V gene.